One and the same sample provided the 20 T cell receptor beta chains below, sequenced in a study of response to subunit inactivated influenza vaccine. Using its own MiXCR run on the RT-PCR reads, TCRdb lists one record per CDR3 protein. The table has 700,000 to 800,000 distinct CDR3 sequences, less than 20% seen once. The sequencing here drew on PBMCs from blood, taken 5 to 6 days after vaccination. These receptors came from a middle-aged man who received an inactivated influenza vaccine.

The chain combines TRBV20-1 with TRBJ2-6; 7 positions match TRBD2. With V trimmed by 5 bases and J by 2 bases, 3 bases remained unmatched. This CDR3 has 14 residues. Germline V gene lookup returns CDR1 DFQATT and CDR2 SNEGSKA (reference sequence). The CDR3 loop is CSALGGTGANVLTF. CDR3 bases: TGCAGTGCTTTGGGGGGGACTGGGGCCAACGTCCTGACTTTC.

This chain joins TRBV29-1 and TRBJ1-2; 11 bases match TRBD1. Looked up from germline, CDR1 is SQVTM and CDR2 is ANQGSEA. The CDR3 sequence is 15 residues long. Losses at the gene ends were 7 bases for V and 2 bases for J; bases not matched to a gene: 9. DNA of the CDR3: TGCAGCGCTCAGGACAGGGGGCTAAGAAACTATGGCTACACCTTC. It is translated as CSAQDRGLRNYGYTF.

The chain couples TRBV7-8 to TRBJ2-7; tentative D call: TRBD1 (5 bases). V was shortened by 5 bases and J by 0 bases, with 20 bases between the two germline ends. This CDR3 region has 17 residues. Germline CDR1 reads SGHVS; CDR2 reads FQNEAQ. This chain's CDR3 is CASSPTPIGVVSYEQYF. The CDR3 DNA reads TGTGCCAGCAGCCCAACCCCGATAGGGGTAGTCTCCTACGAGCAGTACTTC. The whole variable domain, remainder taken from reference TRBV7-8 and TRBJ2-7, is GAGVSQSPRYKVAKRGQDVALRCDPISGHVSLFWYQQALGQGPEFLTYFQNEAQLDKSGLPSDRFFAERPEGSVSTLKIQRTQQEDSAVYLCASSPTPIGVVSYEQYFGPGTRLTVT.

This clonotype occurred a few times. The chain employs TRBV20-1 and TRBJ2-1, with D tentatively TRBD2 (6 bases). This CDR3 has 17 residues. Per germline, CDR1 DFQATT and CDR2 SNEGSKA (reference sequence). V was shortened by 2 bases and J by 0 bases, with 17 bases between the two germline ends. The CDR3 reads CSARPLRDSSSYNEQFF. The CDR3, as DNA: TGCAGTGCTAGACCCCTAAGGGACTCATCCTCCTACAATGAGCAGTTCTTC.

This clonotype was observed a few times. The V and J genes are TRBV29-1 and TRBJ1-5; the D is unclear. V lost 6 bases and J lost 2, with 14 bases in between. The germline V gene encodes CDR1 SQVTM and CDR2 ANQGSEA. This CDR3 comprises 14 residues. The CDR3 spells CSVADASGNQPQHF. CDR3 sequence (DNA): TGCAGCGTCGCCGATGCCTCGGGCAATCAGCCCCAGCATTTT.

The chain is built from TRBV6-5 and TRBJ2-3; maybe TRBD2 (6 bases). The CDR3 runs 19 residues. Trimming shortened V by 0 bases and J by 1 base, and 20 bases separated the two germline ends. Germline V gene sequence: CDR1 MNHEY, CDR2 SVGAGI. As DNA, the CDR3 is TGTGCCAGCAGTTACTCGATCCACCTAGCCGGCGGGGGCACAGATACGCAGTATTTT. Translated: CASSYSIHLAGGGTDTQYF.

This chain connects TRBV5-1 to TRBJ2-7; perhaps TRBD1 as D (6 bases). V lost 5 bases, J lost 3 bases, and 12 bases lay in between. The germline gives CDR1 SGHRS, CDR2 YFSETQ. This CDR3 region has 13 residues. This CDR3 reads CASSRDTHYEQYF. CDR3 bases: TGCGCCAGCAGTAGGGACACTCACTACGAGCAGTACTTC. Full variable domain (remainder filled in from reference TRBV5-1 and TRBJ2-7): KAGVTQTPRYLIKTRGQQVTLSCSPISGHRSVSWYQQTPGQGLQFLFEYFSETQRNKGNFPGRFSGRQFSNSRSEMNVSTLELGDSALYLCASSRDTHYEQYFGPGTRLTVT.

This chain connects TRBV10-3 to TRBJ2-1; D not certain. Trimming shortened V by 11 bases and J by 1 base, and 9 bases separated the two germline ends. CDR1 and CDR2 from the germline V gene are ENHRY and SYGVKD. The CDR3 sequence is 12 residues long. The CDR3 region is CAAAPSYNEQFF. Here the CDR3 DNA reads TGTGCCGCCGCACCGTCCTACAATGAGCAGTTCTTC.

CDR3 sequence reads: CASSLDYRNYGYTF. The CDR3, as DNA: TGTGCCAGCAGTTTGGACTACAGAAACTATGGCTACACCTTC. The rearrangement links TRBV12-3 or TRBV12-4 to TRBJ1-2; the D is unclear. Trimming removed 3 bases at V and 2 bases at J, with 10 bases between. The CDR3 is 14 amino acids.

Worth noting for this clonotype: This CDR3 is missing its conserved last phenylalanine or tryptophan, likely due to a read error. The V call is TRBV12-3 or TRBV12-4, the J call TRBJ2-7; D may be TRBD1 (5 bases). This CDR3 comprises 14 residues. Written as DNA, the CDR3 is TGTGCCAGCAGTTTGTACAGGACCTCCTCCGAGCAGTACTTA. It codes for CASSLYRTSSEQYL.

The V and J genes are TRBV7-9 and TRBJ2-3, with D uncertain. Germline V gene lookup returns CDR1 SEHNR and CDR2 FQNEAQ (reference sequence). Trimming removed 8 bases from V and 2 bases from J, with 17 bases in between. The CDR3 is 15 amino acids. CDR3 DNA sequence: TGTGCCAGCGTCCCCCAAGGCAGACCCACAGATACGCAGTATTTT. Its translation: CASVPQGRPTDTQYF.

Only a few counts were recorded for this clonotype. The genes are TRBV4-3 and TRBJ2-3; D possibly uses TRBD1 or TRBD2 (5 bases each). CDR3 size: 15 residues. V lost 0 bases and J lost 6, with 13 bases in between. The germline V gene encodes CDR1 LGHNA and CDR2 YSLEER. Here the CDR3 reads CASSQDPGPSDTQYF. The CDR3 coding sequence is TGCGCCAGCAGCCAAGATCCGGGGCCCTCGGATACGCAGTATTTT.

The chain couples TRBV7-2 to TRBJ2-7, with 8 bases lining up with TRBD1. The CDR3 spans 15 residues. Germline CDR1 and CDR2: SGHTA and FQGNSA. V shed 3 bases, J shed 5 bases, and the junction held 9 bases outside the gene matches. The CDR3 reads CASSLGQVGPNEQYF. DNA for the CDR3: TGTGCCAGCAGCTTGGGACAGGTGGGCCCCAACGAGCAGTACTTC. Using reference TRBV7-2 and TRBJ2-7 for the parts outside the CDR3, the full variable domain is GAGVSQSPSNKVTEKGKDVELRCDPISGHTALYWYRQSLGQGLEFLIYFQGNSAPDKSGLPSDRFSAERTGGSVSTLTIQRTQQEDSAVYLCASSLGQVGPNEQYFGPGTRLTVT.

This clonotype showed up just a few times. The chain carries TRBV4-2 and TRBJ2-7, with D unclear. Germline assignment: CDR1 LGHNA and CDR2 YNFKEQ. The CDR3 totals 12 residues. The V gene lost 2 bases and the J gene lost 6 bases, with 8 bases spanning the gap. The CDR3 DNA follows: TGTGCCAGCAGCCAACAGGAACGCGAGCAGTACTTC. This translates into CASSQQEREQYF.

The chain carries TRBV5-1 and TRBJ2-1, with 12 bases that match TRBD2. Germline V gene lookup returns CDR1 SGHRS and CDR2 YFSETQ. V was pared by 0 bases and J by 15 bases, with 10 bases of the junction left unmatched. The CDR3 is 15 amino acids. The CDR3 protein is CASSLAGTSGPLGFF. The CDR3 nucleotides read TGCGCCAGCAGCTTGGCCGGGACTAGCGGGCCCTTAGGGTTCTTC.

The chain has TRBV4-1 and TRBJ2-7; TRBD1 might be the D (6 bases). The CDR3 extends over 14 amino acids. Germline CDR1 MGHRA, CDR2 YSYEKL. Trimming left V 3 bases short and J 2 bases short, with 11 bases between. CDR3 sequence reads: CASSHRTETYEQYF. In DNA form, the CDR3 reads TGCGCCAGCAGCCACCGGACAGAAACCTACGAGCAGTACTTC.

The table lists this clonotype with a few counts. The CDR3 protein is CASSQDRARSYEQYF. The CDR3 DNA sequence: TGTGCCAGCAGCCAAGATCGAGCCCGATCCTACGAGCAGTACTTC. The genes are TRBV3-1 and TRBJ2-7; no clear D. The CDR3 loop spans 15 amino acids. Germline CDR1 and CDR2: LGHDT and YNNKEL (reference sequence). V gave up 0 bases and J gave up 1 base, with 10 bases separating them.

The chain has TRBV20-1 and TRBJ1-5, with 7 nucleotides matching TRBD1. The CDR3 loop spans 13 amino acids. After removal of 6 bases from V and 5 bases from J, the junction contained 7 bases not matched to a gene. Germline-derived CDR1 and CDR2 are DFQATT and SNEGSKA (reference sequence). CDR3: CSARDSNYQPQHF. The DNA for the CDR3 is TGCAGTGCCAGGGACAGCAACTATCAGCCCCAGCATTTT.

V and J are TRBV12-3 or TRBV12-4 and TRBJ2-7; TRBD2 aligns across 9 bases. The CDR3 has 14 amino acids. Trimming removed 6 bases from V and 3 bases from J; junction bases left unmatched: 6. This CDR3 reads CASSRSGGYYEQYF. In nucleotides, the CDR3 is TGTGCCAGCAGCCGGAGCGGGGGGTACTACGAGCAGTACTTC.

The chain carries TRBV9 and TRBJ2-3; 10 positions match TRBD2. After removal of 0 bases from V and 4 bases from J, the junction contained 5 bases not matched to a gene. CDR1 is SGDLS and CDR2 is YYNGEE in the germline V gene. This CDR3 contains 16 residues. In DNA, the CDR3 is TGTGCCAGCAGCGTAGAGCCTAGCGGGAGCGCAGATACGCAGTATTTT. It encodes CASSVEPSGSADTQYF.